This T cell receptor beta chain appears in the sequencing data of a study of shared clonotypes between healthy human individuals. At the level of the study: CD4 naive and CD4 memory each took three plates per donor, while CD8 naive took two and CD8 memory one. Overall study results and limits: Relative to clonotypes present in all four donors, those not shared had lower generation probabilities.

Terminally differentiated effector memory CD45RA+ cells were excluded from the naive CD8 cells, which were CD45RO-negative and positively selected for CCR7. In replicate PCRs of sorted subsets, about 200 ng DNA, tens of thousands of T cell genomes, was used. Method: immunoSEQ multiplex PCR; TCRdb's copy keeps in-frame clones and lacks some. The repertoire has about 2.2 million clones, around 93% of them found once; the top ten carry roughly 1.8%. Remarks on this clone: Its target is not known. The sample has other DNA sequences that encode this CDR3 too.

The sequencing input was naive CD8+ T cells from PBMCs. The receptor was derived from a man between 18 and 29 years old in good health. Some clones in this sample may be carry-over from other donors' samples.

CDR3 DNA: TGTGCCAGCAGTCCCGGACAGACATACGAGCAGTACTTC. Its translation: CASSPGQTYEQYF. The chain recombines TRBV27 with TRBJ2-7; D might be TRBD1 (6 bases). This CDR3 comprises 13 residues. Germline CDR1 is MNHEY and CDR2 is SMNVEV (reference sequence). V was trimmed by 5 bases and J by 4 bases, leaving 12 bases between them.